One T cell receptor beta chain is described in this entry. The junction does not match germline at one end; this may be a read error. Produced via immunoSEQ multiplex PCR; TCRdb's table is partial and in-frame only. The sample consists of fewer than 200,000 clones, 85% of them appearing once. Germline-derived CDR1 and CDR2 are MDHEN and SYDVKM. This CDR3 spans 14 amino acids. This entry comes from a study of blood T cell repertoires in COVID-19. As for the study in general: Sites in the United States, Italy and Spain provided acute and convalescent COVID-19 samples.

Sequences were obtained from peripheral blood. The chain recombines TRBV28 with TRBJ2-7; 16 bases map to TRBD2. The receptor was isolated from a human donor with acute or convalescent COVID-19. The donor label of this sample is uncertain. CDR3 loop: CASRLGTSGGGSHF. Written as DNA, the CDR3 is TGTGCCAGCAGGTTAGGGACTAGCGGGGGGGGCTCGCACTTC.